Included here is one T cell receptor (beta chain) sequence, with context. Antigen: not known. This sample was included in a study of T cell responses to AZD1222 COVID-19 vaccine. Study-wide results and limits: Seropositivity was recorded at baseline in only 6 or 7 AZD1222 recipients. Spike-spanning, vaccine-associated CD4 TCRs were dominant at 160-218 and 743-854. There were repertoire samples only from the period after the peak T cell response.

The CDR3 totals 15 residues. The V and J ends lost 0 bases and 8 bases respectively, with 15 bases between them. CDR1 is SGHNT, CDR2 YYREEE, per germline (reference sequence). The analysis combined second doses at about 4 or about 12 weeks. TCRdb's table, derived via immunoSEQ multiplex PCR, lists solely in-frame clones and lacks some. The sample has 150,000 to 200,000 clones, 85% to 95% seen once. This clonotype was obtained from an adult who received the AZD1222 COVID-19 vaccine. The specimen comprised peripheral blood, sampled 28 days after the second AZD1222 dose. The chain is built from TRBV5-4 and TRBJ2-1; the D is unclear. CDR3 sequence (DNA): TGTGCCAGCAGCTTGGCTGGCCTGCTGAGCCATGAGCAGTTCTTC. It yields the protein CASSLAGLLSHEQFF.